This T cell receptor (beta chain) was sequenced for a study of CD8 T cells in Susac syndrome. Whole-study results and caveats: By the study's own acknowledgment, its TCR sequencing and HLA analysis included relatively few individuals.

The RNA input was roughly 0.45 to 1 ug, and it was reverse transcribed with random hexamers. With immunoSEQ multiplex PCR, TCR beta CDR3 was amplified across 54 Vbeta and 13 Jbeta. MiXCR was run by TCRdb on the immunoSEQ multiplex PCR reads, yielding one entry per CDR3 protein. The sample yields 65,000 to 95,000 distinct CDR3 sequences, 94% seen once. J was trimmed by 7 bases and V by 3 bases; bases with no gene match: 13. This CDR3 has 16 residues. Germline values: CDR1 LGHNA, CDR2 YNFKEQ. The table lists this clonotype with a few counts. Its antigen is unidentified. Negative isolation was applied to CD8+ and CD4+ T cells, and FACS enrichment was applied to TEMRA cells.

Sequenced input: CD8+ T cells from PBMCs. The sequence was collected from a human donor with Susac syndrome. V is TRBV4-2 and J is TRBJ2-7; the match to TRBD1 covers 9 bases. CDR3 bases: TGTGCCAGCAGCCAGTCCCCGGGACAGGGTTCTGATGAGCAGTACTTC. It translates to CASSQSPGQGSDEQYF.